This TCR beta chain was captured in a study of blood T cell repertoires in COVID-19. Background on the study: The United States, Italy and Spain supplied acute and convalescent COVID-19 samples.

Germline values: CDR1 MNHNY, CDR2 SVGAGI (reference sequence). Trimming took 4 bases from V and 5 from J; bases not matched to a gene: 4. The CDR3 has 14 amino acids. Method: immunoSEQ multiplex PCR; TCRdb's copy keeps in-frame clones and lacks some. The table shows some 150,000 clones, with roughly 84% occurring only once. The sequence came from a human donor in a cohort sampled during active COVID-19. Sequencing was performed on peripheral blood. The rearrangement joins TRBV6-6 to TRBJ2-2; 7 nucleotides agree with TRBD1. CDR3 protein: CASSSDRTTGELFF. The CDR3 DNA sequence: TGTGCCAGCAGTTCGGACAGGACAACCGGGGAGCTGTTTTTT.